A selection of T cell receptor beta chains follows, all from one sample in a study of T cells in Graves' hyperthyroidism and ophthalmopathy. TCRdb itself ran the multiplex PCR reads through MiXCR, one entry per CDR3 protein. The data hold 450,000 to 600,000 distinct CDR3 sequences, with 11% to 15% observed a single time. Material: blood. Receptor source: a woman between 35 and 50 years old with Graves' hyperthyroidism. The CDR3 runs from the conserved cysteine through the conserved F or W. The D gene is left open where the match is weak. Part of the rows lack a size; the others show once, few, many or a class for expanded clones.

CDR3 protein: CASSQDRTGIGEQFF
CDR3 DNA: TGTGCCAGCAGCCAAGACCGGACAGGGATTGGTGAGCAGTTCTTC
clone size: few
D gene: TRBD1
V gene: TRBV4-2
J gene: TRBJ2-1

CDR3 protein: CASSVEQGAYQPQHF
CDR3 DNA: TGTGCCAGCAGTGTAGAACAGGGGGCTTATCAGCCCCAGCATTTT
clone size: once
D gene: TRBD1
V gene: TRBV2
J gene: TRBJ1-5

CDR3 protein: CASSLGQGPSYEQYF
CDR3 DNA: TGTGCCAGCAGCCTCGGACAGGGGCCCTCCTACGAGCAGTACTTC
clone size: many
D gene: TRBD1
V gene: TRBV7-3
J gene: TRBJ2-7

CDR3 protein: CSARSGIEETQYF
CDR3 DNA: TGCAGTGCTCGATCCGGGATTGAAGAGACCCAGTACTTC
clone size: many
D gene: -
V gene: TRBV20-1
J gene: TRBJ2-5

CDR3 protein: CASSPHRQETQYF
CDR3 DNA: TGTGCCAGCAGCCCACACAGACAAGAGACCCAGTACTTC
clone size: many
D gene: -
V gene: TRBV12-3/TRBV12-4
J gene: TRBJ2-5

CDR3 protein: CASTGGLALTDTQYF
CDR3 DNA: TGTGCCAGCACCGGGGGACTAGCCCTCACAGATACGCAGTATTTT
clone size: many
D gene: TRBD2
V gene: TRBV11-1
J gene: TRBJ2-3

CDR3 protein: CASGGSTSGDDSQETQYF
CDR3 DNA: TGCGCCAGCGGGGGTTCGACTAGCGGGGATGATTCCCAAGAGACCCAGTACTTC
clone size: -
D gene: TRBD2
V gene: TRBV10-2
J gene: TRBJ2-5

CDR3 protein: CASSQGDRSYEQYF
CDR3 DNA: TGCGCCAGCAGCCAGGGGGACAGATCCTACGAGCAGTACTTC
clone size: many
D gene: TRBD1
V gene: TRBV5-1
J gene: TRBJ2-7

CDR3 protein: CASSFTGCYGYTF
CDR3 DNA: TGTGCCAGCAGCTTTACAGGGTGCTATGGCTACACCTTC
clone size: many
D gene: -
V gene: TRBV7-2
J gene: TRBJ1-2

CDR3 protein: CASSLDRTYQPQHF
CDR3 DNA: TGTGCCAGCTCACTTGACAGGACCTACCAGCCCCAGCATTTT
clone size: many
D gene: -
V gene: TRBV18
J gene: TRBJ1-5

CDR3 protein: CSVEEGRPRTTDTQYF
CDR3 DNA: TGCAGCGTTGAAGAGGGCAGGCCACGCACCACAGATACGCAGTATTTT
clone size: many
D gene: -
V gene: TRBV29-1
J gene: TRBJ2-3

CDR3 protein: CAWSVGITDTQYF
CDR3 DNA: TGTGCCTGGAGTGTAGGGATCACAGATACGCAGTATTTT
clone size: -
D gene: -
V gene: TRBV30
J gene: TRBJ2-3

CDR3 protein: CASSLEGQGNYEQYF
CDR3 DNA: TGTGCCAGCAGTTTAGAGGGACAGGGGAATTACGAGCAGTACTTC
clone size: many
D gene: TRBD1
V gene: TRBV28
J gene: TRBJ2-7

CDR3 protein: CASNHDFEPQHF
CDR3 DNA: TGTGCCAGCAATCATGATTTTGAGCCCCAGCATTTT
clone size: few
D gene: -
V gene: TRBV25-1
J gene: TRBJ1-5

CDR3 protein: CASSLVGIYNEQFF
CDR3 DNA: TGCGCCAGCAGCTTAGTGGGAATATACAATGAGCAGTTCTTC
clone size: many
D gene: -
V gene: TRBV5-1
J gene: TRBJ2-1

CDR3 protein: CASGNTGPNYGYTF
CDR3 DNA: TGTGCCAGCGGAAATACAGGGCCTAACTATGGCTACACCTTC
clone size: many
D gene: -
V gene: TRBV6-1
J gene: TRBJ1-2

CDR3 protein: CSARETGGTFEQYF
CDR3 DNA: TGCAGTGCTAGAGAAACAGGGGGAACGTTTGAGCAGTACTTC
clone size: many
D gene: TRBD1
V gene: TRBV20-1
J gene: TRBJ2-7

CDR3 protein: CASAAFTSGPLGSEQFF
CDR3 DNA: TGTGCCTCAGCAGCGTTTACTAGCGGCCCCCTAGGCTCTGAGCAGTTCTTC
clone size: many
D gene: TRBD2
V gene: TRBV27
J gene: TRBJ2-1

CDR3 protein: CASKGQGNTGELFF
CDR3 DNA: TGTGCCAGCAAAGGACAGGGGAACACCGGGGAGCTGTTTTTT
clone size: many
D gene: TRBD1
V gene: TRBV2
J gene: TRBJ2-2

CDR3 protein: CAWSVWGQGLDEQYF
CDR3 DNA: TGTGCCTGGAGTGTATGGGGACAGGGCCTTGACGAGCAGTACTTC
clone size: many
D gene: TRBD1
V gene: TRBV30
J gene: TRBJ2-7

CDR3 protein: CASSLSGIGREQYF
CDR3 DNA: TGTGCCAGCAGTCTCTCGGGTATAGGGCGCGAGCAGTACTTC
clone size: many
D gene: -
V gene: TRBV3-1
J gene: TRBJ2-7

CDR3 protein: CASSTDRGTQETQYF
CDR3 DNA: TGTGCCAGCAGCACAGACAGGGGGACCCAAGAGACCCAGTACTTC
clone size: many
D gene: TRBD1
V gene: TRBV11-2
J gene: TRBJ2-5

CDR3 protein: CASNGGTPYEQYF
CDR3 DNA: TGTGCCAGCAACGGCGGGACCCCCTACGAGCAGTACTTC
clone size: many
D gene: -
V gene: TRBV6-1
J gene: TRBJ2-7

CDR3 protein: CASSLSGGRTNQPQHF
CDR3 DNA: TGTGCCAGCAGTTTATCTGGGGGGCGAACGAATCAGCCCCAGCATTTT
clone size: many
D gene: -
V gene: TRBV28
J gene: TRBJ1-5